This T cell receptor beta chain derives from a study of spatial heterogeneity in lung cancer. The CDR3 is 13 amino acids. Germline V lookup: CDR1 PRHDT, CDR2 FYEKMQ (reference sequence). Trimming removed 2 bases from V and 13 bases from J, with 17 bases in between. Time point indicated: sample taken at primary tumor resection. Samples were donated by 72 untreated early-stage non-small cell lung cancer patients. This clonotype was counted ten times or more. Its target is unknown. Every molecule of TCR cDNA had its own unique molecular identifier. Each CDR3 protein is one row after TCRdb ran MiXCR on the 5' RACE reads. The sample lists about 14,000 distinct CDR3 sequences, around 3.2% occurring once. Overall study results and limits: Higher tumor mutation counts went along with higher counts of expanded intratumoral alpha and beta TCRs.

This chain uses TRBV13 with TRBJ2-5, with a possible D match to TRBD2 (6 bases). This receptor was identified in a male donor with early-stage non-small cell lung cancer. Material: lung tumor tissue, obtained at surgery. CDR3 sequence reads: CASSLRGSGLPYF. As DNA, the CDR3 is TGTGCCAGCAGCTTAAGGGGTAGCGGCCTTCCGTACTTC.